This passage covers 27 T cell receptor beta chains from one sample sequenced in a study of blood T cells in healthy people across ages. The authors ran a second PCR of about 6 to 11 cycles using a sample-barcoded 5' primer and a J-beta primer mix. TCRdb ran MiXCR on the 5' RACE reads and lists one entry per CDR3 protein. The table includes about 1.1 million distinct CDR3 sequences, 30% to 40% detected once. Sequencing was carried out using blood. The receptors shown here come from a man aged 18-30 years in good health.

The chain employs TRBV2 and TRBJ1-5, with 7 bases that match TRBD1. The J segment lost 1 base and the V segment lost 9 bases, leaving 18 bases of the junction unmatched. Germline V gene sequence: CDR1 SNHLY, CDR2 FYNNEI. This CDR3 contains 18 residues. The DNA of the CDR3 is TGTGCCAGTACTGATATCCCGGGACAGAGATTAAGCAATCAGCCCCAGCATTTT. Residues: CASTDIPGQRLSNQPQHF.

This clonotype appeared a few times. This sequence joins TRBV28 and TRBJ1-5; D is perhaps TRBD1 (5 bases). This CDR3 contains 17 residues. Trimming removed 1 base at V and 6 bases at J, with 19 bases between. Per the germline V gene, CDR1 is MDHEN and CDR2 is SYDVKM. The CDR3, as DNA: TGTGCCAGCAGTTTATTGGGATTGAGGGGCCCGCCTCAGCCCCAGCATTTT. It yields the protein CASSLLGLRGPPQPQHF.

Only a few counts were recorded for this clonotype. This chain connects TRBV6-5 to TRBJ2-7, with D perhaps matching TRBD1 (5 bases). This CDR3 comprises 13 residues. Germline V gene data show CDR1 as MNHEY and CDR2 as SVGAGI. V dropped 6 bases and J dropped 2 bases, with 11 bases sitting between them. CDR3 bases: TGTGCCAGCAGGAAGACAGTGACCTACGAGCAGTACTTC. This translates into CASRKTVTYEQYF.

Details on this clonotype: A read error may account for a junction end that differs from germline. The CDR3 sequence: CTSSWQGTDTQYF. The CDR3, as DNA: TGTACCAGCAGTTGGCAGGGGACAGATACGCAGTATTTT. This chain connects TRBV6-2 or TRBV6-3 to TRBJ2-3, with a tentative D call TRBD1 (6 bases). This CDR3 contains 13 residues. Germline CDR1 reads MNHEY; CDR2 reads SVGEGT.

This clonotype has ten or more counts. The chain combines TRBV28 with TRBJ1-2; a weak D match, TRBD1 (5 bases). Germline CDR1 and CDR2: MDHEN and SYDVKM. Between the trimmed V and J ends, which lost 7 bases and 7 bases, there was a span of 13 bases. The CDR3 totals 12 residues. The CDR3 nucleotides are TGTGCCAGCACCCAAGGGGAGGGTGGCTACACCTTC. It encodes CASTQGEGGYTF.

The V and J genes are TRBV5-5 and TRBJ2-7; 8 bases are shared with TRBD1. CDR3 length: 14 residues. The germline V gene has CDR1 SGHKS and CDR2 YYEKEE (reference sequence). After removal of 4 bases from V and 4 bases from J, the junction contained 7 bases not matched to a gene. The CDR3 protein is CASSPRTGRYEQYF. In DNA form, the CDR3 reads TGTGCCAGCAGCCCAAGGACAGGGAGGTACGAGCAGTACTTC.

This clonotype occurred a few times. The genes are TRBV5-1 and TRBJ2-1; 7 nucleotides line up with TRBD2. The trim removed 0 bases at V and 6 bases at J, leaving 3 bases unmatched. In germline, CDR1 is SGHRS, CDR2 YFSETQ. This CDR3 comprises 14 residues. The CDR3 sequence: CASSLEASGNEQFF. The CDR3 region has the DNA TGCGCCAGCAGCTTGGAGGCTAGCGGCAATGAGCAGTTCTTC. The variable domain in full, with the rest retrieved from reference TRBV5-1 and TRBJ2-1, is KAGVTQTPRYLIKTRGQQVTLSCSPISGHRSVSWYQQTPGQGLQFLFEYFSETQRNKGNFPGRFSGRQFSNSRSEMNVSTLELGDSALYLCASSLEASGNEQFFGPGTRLTVL.

This clonotype has more than one count but fewer than ten. The gene calls are TRBV24-1 and TRBJ2-1; D gene uncertain. The CDR3 length is 16 residues. The V gene lost 2 bases and the J gene lost 5 bases, with 15 bases spanning the gap. Germline V gives CDR1 KGHDR, CDR2 SFDVKD. CDR3 in DNA: TGTGCCACCAGTGATTCCCGCTGGGGTCGGAACAATGAGCAGTTCTTC. Encoded protein: CATSDSRWGRNNEQFF.

The rearrangement joins TRBV28 to TRBJ1-5, with TRBD1 matching 7 bases. V shed 6 bases and J 6 bases; nucleotides not matched to a gene: 11. This CDR3 has 15 amino acids. The germline V gene encodes CDR1 MDHEN and CDR2 SYDVKM. The chain's CDR3 is CASSTQDRVLQPQHF. Written as DNA, the CDR3 is TGTGCCAGCAGCACCCAAGACAGGGTCCTTCAGCCCCAGCATTTT. The complete variable domain, with remaining parts taken from reference TRBV28 and TRBJ1-5, reads DVKVTQSSRYLVKRTGEKVFLECVQDMDHENMFWYRQDPGLGLRLIYFSYDVKMKEKGDIPEGYSVSREKKERFSLILESASTNQTSMYLCASSTQDRVLQPQHFGDGTRLSIL.

This clonotype was observed a few times. The gene calls are TRBV4-3 and TRBJ2-1; 8 bases match TRBD1. The CDR3 runs to 16 residues. V gave up 4 bases and J gave up 8 bases; unmatched junction bases: 13. Per germline, CDR1 LGHNA and CDR2 YSLEER. The CDR3 DNA sequence: TGCGCCAGCAGCCCGACTATGTGGACAGGGAGGTATGAGCAGTTCTTC. Translating it yields CASSPTMWTGRYEQFF.

The J gene is TRBJ2-1, the V gene TRBV27, with 13 bases fitting TRBD2. CDR1 is MNHEY and CDR2 is SMNVEV in the germline V gene (reference sequence). V trimming: 5 bases; J trimming: 6 bases; junction bases outside the gene matches: 16. The CDR3 runs 19 residues. The CDR3 loop is CASSRPTTSGGIRGNEQFF. CDR3 nucleotide sequence: TGTGCCAGCAGTCGGCCGACGACTAGCGGGGGGATTCGGGGCAATGAGCAGTTCTTC.

This clonotype showed up just a few times. V and J are TRBV4-3 and TRBJ2-7, with D perhaps matching TRBD1 or TRBD2 (6 bases each). Near its end, the DNA agrees better with TRBJ2-4, so the J call may be wrong. CDR3 length: 15 amino acids. CDR1 is LGHNA and CDR2 is YSLEER in the germline V gene. This CDR3 is CASSQEGGVTDIQYF. The CDR3 coding sequence is TGCGCCAGCAGCCAAGAGGGGGGCGTAACTGACATTCAGTACTTC.

The V and J genes are TRBV20-1 and TRBJ1-2; D remains ambiguous. CDR3 length equals 12 residues. Germline V CDR1 and CDR2: DFQATT, SNEGSKA (reference sequence). V gave up 2 bases and J gave up 5 bases, with 9 bases separating them. CDR3 DNA sequence: TGCAGTGCTAGAAAGGCAGAGTATGGCTACACCTTC. This codes for CSARKAEYGYTF.

This clonotype was detected a few times. This sequence may be a read error, since a much larger clone differs from it by one base. This chain uses TRBV12-3 or TRBV12-4 with TRBJ1-1, with 9 bases identical to TRBD1. V was clipped by 7 bases and J by 8 bases; unmatched bases: 14. The CDR3 contains 15 residues. Here the CDR3 DNA reads TGTGCCAGCACCAAAAAGGGACAGGGAGAGGGGGAAGCTTTCTTT. It specifies CASTKKGQGEGEAFF.

This clonotype was seen a few times. The chain joins TRBV20-1 to TRBJ1-6; 9 bases agree with TRBD1. The CDR3 extends over 16 amino acids. The J segment lost 0 bases and the V segment lost 6 bases, leaving 6 bases of the junction unmatched. Germline-derived CDR1 and CDR2 are DFQATT and SNEGSKA (reference sequence). CDR3 loop: CSAEPGQGSYNSPLHF. DNA for the CDR3: TGCAGTGCGGAACCGGGACAGGGCTCCTATAATTCACCCCTCCACTTT.

The gene calls are TRBV3-1 and TRBJ1-2; 7 nucleotides agree with TRBD1. The J segment lost 4 bases and the V segment lost 2 bases, leaving 10 bases of the junction unmatched. This CDR3 has 16 residues. Germline-derived CDR1 and CDR2 are LGHDT and YNNKEL (reference sequence). The DNA of the CDR3 is TGTGCCAGCAGCCAACAGGGGGAAGAAAAAGGCTATGGCTACACCTTC. Translation gives CASSQQGEEKGYGYTF.

This clonotype was counted only a few times. The gene calls are TRBV5-1 and TRBJ2-2, with D perhaps TRBD2 (5 bases). V lost 1 base, J lost 5 bases, and 12 bases lay in between. This CDR3 contains 15 residues. The germline CDR1 and CDR2 sequences are SGHRS and YFSETQ. This CDR3 is CASSLRPRETGELFF. DNA of the CDR3: TGCGCCAGCAGCTTGCGCCCGAGGGAAACCGGGGAGCTGTTTTTT.

This clonotype was counted ten times or more. The chain links TRBV28 to TRBJ2-1, with TRBD2 as a possible D gene (6 bases). This CDR3 has 15 amino acids. Looked up from germline, CDR1 is MDHEN and CDR2 is SYDVKM. Trimming removed 7 bases from V and 8 bases from J, with 21 bases in between. CDR3 residues: CASTPEGPVVDEQFF. The CDR3 nucleotides read TGTGCCAGCACCCCGGAGGGCCCAGTCGTGGATGAGCAGTTCTTC.

The gene calls are TRBV12-3 or TRBV12-4 and TRBJ2-5; 12 bases line up with TRBD2. CDR3 size: 14 residues. Trimming removed 6 bases from V and 5 bases from J; junction bases left unmatched: 4. This CDR3 is CASSGLAGPETQYF. As DNA, the CDR3 is TGTGCCAGCAGCGGACTAGCGGGGCCGGAGACCCAGTACTTC.

The CDR3 bases are TGTGCCGCAGGGGAAAACACTGAAGCTTTCTTT. Amino acids: CAAGENTEAFF. The chain couples TRBV2 to TRBJ1-1; D possibly corresponds to TRBD1 (6 bases). Germline CDR1 reads SNHLY; CDR2 reads FYNNEI. This CDR3 region has 11 residues. Trimming shortened V by 11 bases and J by 2 bases, and 9 bases separated the two germline ends.

This rearrangement joins TRBV20-1 to TRBJ2-1; D is perhaps TRBD1 or TRBD2 (5 bases each). From germline, CDR1 is DFQATT and CDR2 SNEGSKA (reference sequence). V lost 2 bases and J lost 9, with 17 bases in between. CDR3 length equals 14 residues. CDR3 sequence: CSARRGTHRGEQFF. The DNA for the CDR3 is TGCAGTGCTAGACGTGGGACCCATCGGGGTGAGCAGTTCTTC.

A few counts support this clonotype. The chain combines TRBV7-2 with TRBJ1-4; the D is unclear. Between the trimmed V and J ends, which lost 5 bases and 0 bases, there was a span of 7 bases. CDR3 size: 14 residues. Germline CDR1 is SGHTA and CDR2 is FQGNSA. CDR3: CASSHSPTNEKLFF. As DNA, the CDR3 is TGTGCCAGCAGCCACAGCCCAACTAATGAAAAACTGTTTTTT.

The chain couples TRBV12-3 or TRBV12-4 to TRBJ2-6, with D tentatively TRBD1 or TRBD2 (6 bases each). Trimming stripped 3 bases from V and 2 bases from J, with 8 bases between. This CDR3 comprises 15 residues. The CDR3 loop reads CASSFGGPGANVLTF. For the CDR3, the DNA is TGTGCCAGCAGTTTTGGGGGGCCTGGGGCCAACGTCCTGACTTTC.

V is TRBV7-9 and J is TRBJ1-4; D is unclear. The CDR3 extends over 14 amino acids. With 4 bases removed from V and 2 bases from J, the gap between germline ends came to 8 bases. Germline V gives CDR1 SEHNR, CDR2 FQNEAQ (reference sequence). The CDR3 nucleotides are TGTGCCAGCAGCTCGGGATTCACTAATGAAAAACTGTTTTTT. This encodes CASSSGFTNEKLFF.

The chain uses TRBV29-1 and TRBJ2-3; tentatively, D is TRBD2 (5 bases). This CDR3 has 14 residues. Germline V gene lookup returns CDR1 SQVTM and CDR2 ANQGSEA. The germline V and J ends were trimmed by 8 bases and 3 bases, with 18 bases remaining between them. Written as DNA, the CDR3 is TGCAGCACCACGGCTTACGGGAAAACAGATACGCAGTATTTT. Its protein is CSTTAYGKTDTQYF.

As regards this clonotype: The junction and the germline gene differ at one end; a read error may be behind it. The gene calls are TRBV12-3 or TRBV12-4 and TRBJ1-2; tentatively, D is TRBD1 (6 bases). This CDR3 is 13 amino acids long. The CDR3 DNA sequence: TGTGTCAGCAGTTCATCAGGGGACTATGGCTACACCTTC. It encodes CVSSSSGDYGYTF.

The V gene is TRBV7-9, the J gene TRBJ2-1; D not resolved. Deletions cut 5 bases from V and 3 bases from J, with 8 bases between. This CDR3 spans 13 amino acids. Germline V gene data show CDR1 as SEHNR and CDR2 as FQNEAQ (reference sequence). The chain's CDR3 is CASSGAGYNEQFF. The CDR3 coding sequence is TGTGCCAGCAGCGGAGCAGGCTACAATGAGCAGTTCTTC. Using reference TRBV7-9 and TRBJ2-1 for the parts outside the CDR3, the full variable domain is DTGVSQNPRHKITKRGQNVTFRCDPISEHNRLYWYRQTLGQGPEFLTYFQNEAQLEKSRLLSDRFSAERPKGSFSTLEIQRTEQGDSAMYLCASSGAGYNEQFFGPGTRLTVL.